This TCR beta chain was recovered during a study of CD8+CD57+ T cells in acquired aplastic anemia. Looking at the study overall: Each DNA sample taken from sorted CD4+ and CD8+ cells came to about 3.2 ug on average.

As regards this clonotype: Its antigen is as yet unknown.

Germline V CDR1 and CDR2: SGHAT, FQDESV (reference sequence). Trimming shortened V by 5 bases and J by 5 bases, and 7 bases separated the two germline ends. The CDR3 covers 12 residues. Notes on the study in general: Between the patient and control groups, CD8+ Simpson's diversity did not differ significantly. Comparison of patients with controls identified around 31 shared CD8+ CDR3 sequences.

Profiling that covered TCR beta VDJ and CDR3 relied on genomic DNA as its template. Via MiXCR, TCRdb re-called the reads, giving one row per CDR3 protein. The profile shows a few hundred thousand distinct CDR3 sequences, roughly 55% of them singletons. Sequencing used sorted CD4+, CD8+, or CD8+CD57+ T cells (not recorded which) from PBMCs. The gene calls are TRBV11-1 and TRBJ2-1; no clear D gene. This receptor was identified in a human donor in good health. The CDR3 sequence: CASSERNNEQFF. The CDR3 DNA sequence: TGTGCCAGCAGCGAAAGAAACAATGAGCAGTTCTTC.